The 19 T cell receptor beta chains presented below share a single source sample, sequenced in a study of T cell responses to AZD1222 COVID-19 vaccine. Libraries were prepared by immunoSEQ multiplex PCR; TCRdb keeps only in-frame clonotypes and omits some of them. The sample consists of fewer than 90,000 clones, about 86% of them appearing once. Source: peripheral blood, taken 28 days after the second AZD1222 dose. These receptors were taken from an adult who received the AZD1222 COVID-19 vaccine.

This chain links TRBV2 with TRBJ2-7; 8 bases align to TRBD2. Germline V CDR1 and CDR2: SNHLY, FYNNEI. Trimming took 3 bases from V and 5 from J; bases not matched to a gene: 6. The CDR3 totals 14 residues. The CDR3 bases are TGTGCCAGCAGTGAGATCAGCGGGAGCGACGAGCAGTACTTC. It yields the protein CASSEISGSDEQYF.

The chain carries TRBV28 and TRBJ1-5; 8 bases are a match to TRBD1. Germline CDR1 reads MDHEN; CDR2 reads SYDVKM. The CDR3 runs to 17 residues. J gave up 5 bases and V 5 bases, and 14 bases lay outside the gene matches. The CDR3 region has the DNA TGTGCCAGCAGTCCTACTAGCGACAGGGGATGGTATCAGCCCCAGCATTTT. This gives the protein CASSPTSDRGWYQPQHF.

The CDR3 DNA follows: TGTGCCAGCTCACCAGGGGGTGCCTCCTACGAGCAGTACTTC. Translating gives CASSPGGASYEQYF. The gene calls are TRBV18 and TRBJ2-7; the D call may be TRBD1 or TRBD2 (5 bases each). The CDR3 spans 14 residues. V lost 2 bases and J 0 bases, leaving 8 bases between the germline ends. Per the germline V gene, CDR1 is KGHSH and CDR2 is LQKENI.

This clone was detected only a few times. The chain links TRBV3-1 (or the pseudogene TRBV3-2) to TRBJ2-1, with TRBD1 matching over 8 bases. The V and J ends lost 1 base and 10 bases, in that order; junction bases with no gene match: 6. The germline V gene encodes CDR1 LGHDT and CDR2 YNNKEL (reference sequence). The CDR3 sequence is 14 residues long. For the CDR3, the DNA is TGTGCCAGCAGCCAAGCGGCAGGGGGCAAAGAGCAGTTCTTC. Amino acid sequence: CASSQAAGGKEQFF.

V is TRBV19 and J is TRBJ2-2; tentative D call: TRBD1 (5 bases). From germline, CDR1 is LNHDA and CDR2 SQIVND (reference sequence). The CDR3 sequence is 15 residues long. V was pared by 2 bases and J by 0 bases, with 7 bases between. This chain's CDR3 is CASSIPRANTGELFF. The CDR3 DNA is TGTGCCAGTAGTATACCCAGGGCGAACACCGGGGAGCTGTTTTTT.

The chain has TRBV19 and TRBJ2-7, with D perhaps matching TRBD2 (5 bases). Trimming removed 3 bases from V and 2 bases from J, with 14 bases in between. The CDR3 totals 15 residues. Germline lookup yields CDR1 LNHDA and CDR2 SQIVND (reference sequence). CDR3 sequence (DNA): TGTGCCAGTAGTATGCGGGTCCCGACGCCCTACGAGCAGTACTTC. Amino acid sequence: CASSMRVPTPYEQYF.

This chain connects TRBV28 to TRBJ2-5, with 9 bases matching TRBD1. This CDR3 is 15 amino acids long. The germline gives CDR1 MDHEN, CDR2 SYDVKM. The V and J ends lost 5 bases and 1 base, in that order; junction bases with no gene match: 5. Written as DNA, the CDR3 is TGTGCCAGCAGTCCAAACAGGGGGCCCCAAGAGACCCAGTACTTC. Protein: CASSPNRGPQETQYF.

This clone appeared a few times. V is TRBV3-1 (or the pseudogene TRBV3-2) and J is TRBJ2-1, with D possibly matching TRBD2 (6 bases). The CDR3 extends over 16 amino acids. CDR1 LGHDT and CDR2 YNNKEL come from the germline V gene (reference sequence). V lost 1 base, J lost 4 bases, and 14 bases lay in between. The CDR3 reads CASSQVIGGGYNEQFF. As DNA, the CDR3 is TGTGCCAGCAGCCAAGTTATCGGGGGAGGTTACAATGAGCAGTTCTTC.

The chain links TRBV28 to TRBJ2-7, with a tentative D call TRBD2 (5 bases). CDR3 length: 15 amino acids. V was clipped by 2 bases and J by 7 bases, with 18 bases between them. Germline V lookup: CDR1 MDHEN, CDR2 SYDVKM. The CDR3, as DNA: TGTGCCAGCAGTTTAAGTAGTTTCTCGCCGGGGGAGCAGTACTTC. The encoded protein is CASSLSSFSPGEQYF.

The V call is TRBV6-5, the J call TRBJ2-3; perhaps TRBD1 as D (7 bases). Germline values: CDR1 MNHEY, CDR2 SVGAGI. This CDR3 region has 15 residues. V dropped 2 bases and J dropped 4 bases, with 13 bases sitting between them. This CDR3 reads CASSYGQGDSDTQYF. The CDR3 nucleotides are TGTGCCAGCAGTTACGGGCAGGGGGACTCAGATACGCAGTATTTT.

In DNA form, the CDR3 reads TGTGCCAGCAGCTCACGGGGGGCAGGGGGCATGGCTGGGGCCAACGTCCTGACTTTC. As protein: CASSSRGAGGMAGANVLTF. The chain carries TRBV9 and TRBJ2-6; weak D call: TRBD1 (8 bases). The CDR3 sequence is 19 residues long. Germline V lookup: CDR1 SGDLS, CDR2 YYNGEE. Trimming removed 4 bases from V and 2 bases from J, with 22 bases in between.

The rearrangement joins TRBV19 to TRBJ1-2, with 7 positions matching TRBD1. This CDR3 has 16 residues. The germline gives CDR1 LNHDA, CDR2 SQIVND (reference sequence). J lost 5 bases, V lost 3 bases, and 12 bases had no gene match. The CDR3 sequence is CASSISPLTGKYGYTF. CDR3 nucleotides: TGTGCCAGTAGTATTTCCCCACTGACAGGGAAATATGGCTACACCTTC.

The V and J genes are TRBV10-3 and TRBJ2-2; TRBD2 matches 9 bases. V lost 7 bases, J lost 4 bases, and 13 bases stayed unmatched. This CDR3 region has 17 residues. The germline gives CDR1 ENHRY, CDR2 SYGVKD. Here the CDR3 reads CAINPAGGPQGTGELFF. DNA for the CDR3: TGTGCCATCAATCCGGCGGGGGGGCCCCAAGGCACCGGGGAGCTGTTTTTT.

The genes are TRBV4-1 and TRBJ2-5, with D tentatively TRBD1 or TRBD2 (5 bases each). Germline CDR1 and CDR2: MGHRA and YSYEKL. The V and J ends lost 0 bases and 5 bases respectively, with 16 bases between them. The CDR3 sequence is 16 residues long. The CDR3 DNA follows: TGCGCCAGCAGCCAAGATTCGAGAGGGGCTGGCGAGACCCAGTACTTC. It is translated as CASSQDSRGAGETQYF.

The chain links TRBV12-5 to TRBJ2-5; 8 bases agree with TRBD1. CDR1 is LGHNT and CDR2 is FRNRAP in the germline V gene. V shed 2 bases and J 5 bases; nucleotides not matched to a gene: 7. The CDR3 sequence is 15 residues long. The CDR3 here is CASGLRQGPGETQYF. The CDR3 region has the DNA TGTGCTAGTGGTTTGAGACAGGGGCCCGGGGAGACCCAGTACTTC. The full variable domain, completed using reference TRBV12-5 and TRBJ2-5, is DARVTQTPRHKVTEMGQEVTMRCQPILGHNTVFWYRQTMMQGLELLAYFRNRAPLDDSGMPKDRFSAEMPDATLATLKIQPSEPRDSAVYFCASGLRQGPGETQYFGPGTRLLVL.

The chain couples TRBV4-1 to TRBJ2-7, with 7 bases identical to TRBD2. Germline CDR1 and CDR2: MGHRA and YSYEKL. This CDR3 is 15 amino acids long. The ends lost 0 bases at V and 3 bases at J; junction bases unmatched: 5. The CDR3 DNA follows: TGCGCCAGCAGCCAAGACCCCGGACTAGACTACGAGCAGTACTTC. This gives the protein CASSQDPGLDYEQYF.

This clone was seen only once. The CDR3 protein is CASSEARGNTEAFF. DNA of the CDR3: TGTGCCAGCAGTGAAGCGCGGGGGAACACTGAAGCTTTCTTT. This chain joins TRBV2 and TRBJ1-1, with D hard to call. Per the germline V gene, CDR1 is SNHLY and CDR2 is FYNNEI. Trimming pared 0 bases from V and 1 base from J, leaving 6 bases between. The CDR3 covers 14 residues.

The chain carries TRBV20-1 and TRBJ2-7, with D possibly TRBD2 on 7 matching bases. CDR3 length equals 11 residues. Trimming stripped 6 bases from V and 3 bases from J, with 9 bases between. Germline lookup yields CDR1 DFQATT and CDR2 SNEGSKA (reference sequence). This CDR3 reads CSARGGYEQYF. The CDR3 DNA sequence: TGCAGTGCGAGGGGGGGCTACGAGCAGTACTTC.

This clone was seen more than once but under ten times. The chain uses TRBV27 and TRBJ1-4, with D unclear. The ends were cut back, 6 bases at V and 8 bases at J, with 25 bases in the middle. This CDR3 has 17 amino acids. Germline assignment: CDR1 MNHEY and CDR2 SMNVEV (reference sequence). The chain's CDR3 is CASSPLMGLGLVEKLFF. CDR3 sequence (DNA): TGTGCCAGCAGCCCATTAATGGGCCTTGGATTAGTAGAAAAACTGTTTTTT.